This passage covers 2 T cell receptor beta chains from one sample sequenced in a study of PD-1 blockade in classical Hodgkin lymphoma. Indicated time point: cycle 4 day 1 (C4D1), after more than 5 weeks of nivolumab. Each and every patient relapsed after autologous stem cell transplantation, and patients got differing brentuximab vedotin exposure. Repertoires were generated with immunoSEQ multiplex PCR, while TCRdb's copy carries only in-frame clones and drops some. The sample consists of about 27,000 clones, around 70% of them appearing once. The source was peripheral blood mononuclear cells (PBMCs), collected before the fourth cycle of nivolumab. These receptor sequences come from a human donor with classical Hodgkin lymphoma.

J is TRBJ2-7 and V is TRBV19; tentative D call: TRBD2 (6 bases). Trimming cost V 3 bases and J 2 bases, with 11 bases left between them. The CDR3 is made up of 14 amino acids. Germline V lookup: CDR1 LNHDA, CDR2 SQIVND (reference sequence). The CDR3 region has the DNA TGTGCCAGTAGTATGGGGACGGGAGCCTACGAGCAGTACTTC. It codes for CASSMGTGAYEQYF.

This clone showed up just a few times. This sequence joins TRBV28 and TRBJ2-7, with unresolved D. CDR1 is MDHEN and CDR2 is SYDVKM in the germline V gene. The CDR3 runs 12 residues. The V end was cut by 2 bases, the J end by 7 bases, with 9 bases between. DNA for the CDR3: TGTGCCAGCAGTTTACAAATGGGAGAGCAGTACTTC. The encoded protein is CASSLQMGEQYF.